This T cell receptor (beta chain) was documented in a study of cytomegalovirus exposure and HLA in healthy donors. Overall study results and limits: A later analysis found that most CMV-associated TCR beta chains appeared HLA-restricted.

CDR1 and CDR2 from the germline V gene are SGHTA and FQGNSA. The germline V and J ends were trimmed by 5 bases and 4 bases, with 8 bases remaining between them. This CDR3 has 12 amino acids. Comment on this clone: Its specificity is unknown.

Both 60 Vbeta primers and 13 Jbeta primers went into the PCR. Repertoires were generated with immunoSEQ multiplex PCR, while TCRdb's copy carries only in-frame clones and drops some. Of about 83,000 clones listed, roughly four fifths are singletons. The receptor comes from a woman between 25 and 40 years old in good health and CMV-seronegative. The sample comprised PBMCs. V usage is TRBV7-2 and J usage is TRBJ2-5, with D maybe TRBD2 (6 bases). CDR3 region: CASSPGVETQYF. As DNA, the CDR3 is TGTGCCAGCAGCCCGGGAGTAGAGACCCAGTACTTC.